These T cell receptor beta chains were read from a single sample in a study of blood T cell repertoires in COVID-19. TCRdb keeps only in-frame clones here, not all; method: immunoSEQ multiplex PCR. The sample includes more than 90,000 clones, around nine tenths of them seen just once. The specimen sequenced was peripheral blood. These receptors were collected from a middle-aged man with acute or convalescent COVID-19. Both conserved end residues are part of each CDR3. A D gene is named only where the DNA matches it firmly.

TRBD2	TRBV5-4	TRBJ2-5	CASSRTSGGRYQETQYF
TRBD2	TRBV5-1	TRBJ2-1	CASSLIREAEEQFF
TRBD1	TRBV27	TRBJ1-2	CASSTGAYYGYTF
-	TRBV4-1	TRBJ2-3	CASSQTWLDSFGDTQYF
TRBD2	TRBV20-1	TRBJ2-1	CSASQRDRSYNEQFF
TRBD1	TRBV7-2	TRBJ1-5	CASSSQGAISNQPQHF
TRBD1	TRBV7-9	TRBJ1-6	CASSPREATGGISPLHF
TRBD1	TRBV3-1/TRBV3-2	TRBJ2-2	CASSIRDRGRNTGELFF
-	TRBV10-3	TRBJ2-3	CAISESRGSTDTQYF
-	TRBV6-5	TRBJ2-5	CASSYLGGETQYF
-	TRBV11-2	TRBJ1-6	CASSLRGADNSPLHF
TRBD1	TRBV3-1/TRBV3-2	TRBJ1-2	CASSLGQARYTF
-	TRBV9	TRBJ2-7	CASSVGQGDEQYF
TRBD1	TRBV19	TRBJ1-5	CATQEDRAPSQPQHF
TRBD1	TRBV7-2	TRBJ1-1	CASSFRQGAPEAFF
TRBD2	TRBV7-2	TRBJ2-1	CASSLDPSLPGGNNEQFF
TRBD1	TRBV30	TRBJ1-2	CAIDRGYGYTF
-	TRBV7-9	TRBJ1-1	CASSLVGGLETEAFF
TRBD1	TRBV5-4	TRBJ1-1	CASSLGGQLNTEAFF
-	TRBV27	TRBJ1-1	CASSSGISAFF
-	TRBV6-6	TRBJ1-1	CASRKELEAFF
-	TRBV3-1/TRBV3-2	TRBJ1-4	CASSQGVRVKLFF
TRBD2	TRBV11-2	TRBJ2-7	CASSFLQGLAGVKYEQYF
TRBD2	TRBV7-8	TRBJ2-3	CASSSTRGEDTQYF
-	TRBV27	TRBJ1-5	CASSSQGWQPQHF
-	TRBV5-1	TRBJ1-2	CASSPDPPRDYGYTF
-	TRBV10-2	TRBJ2-5	CASSDTGISQETQYF
TRBD2	TRBV5-1	TRBJ2-1	CASSLPRLAGDNEQFF
TRBD2	TRBV9	TRBJ2-1	CASSVEGLEYNEQFF
TRBD1	TRBV19	TRBJ2-3	CASSLNRGSSTDTQYF
-	TRBV3-1/TRBV3-2	TRBJ1-1	CASSPQDKNTEAFF
-	TRBV7-3	TRBJ2-1	CASSLSQGDNEQFF
-	TRBV19	TRBJ2-7	CASGWQGSYEQYF